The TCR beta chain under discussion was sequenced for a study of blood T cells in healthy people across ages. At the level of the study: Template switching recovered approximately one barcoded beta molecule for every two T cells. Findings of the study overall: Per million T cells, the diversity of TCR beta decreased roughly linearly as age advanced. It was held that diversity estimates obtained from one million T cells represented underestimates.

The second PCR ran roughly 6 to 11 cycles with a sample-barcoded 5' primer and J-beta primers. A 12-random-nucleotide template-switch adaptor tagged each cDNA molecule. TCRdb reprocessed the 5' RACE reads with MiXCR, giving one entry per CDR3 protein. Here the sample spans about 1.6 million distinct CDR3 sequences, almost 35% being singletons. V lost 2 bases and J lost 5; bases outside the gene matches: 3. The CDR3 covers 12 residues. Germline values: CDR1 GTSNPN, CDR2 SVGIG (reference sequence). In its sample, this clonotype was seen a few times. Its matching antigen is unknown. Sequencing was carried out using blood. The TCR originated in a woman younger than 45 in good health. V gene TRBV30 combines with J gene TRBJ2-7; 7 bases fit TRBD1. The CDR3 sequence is CAWSNRGDEQYF. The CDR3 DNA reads TGTGCCTGGAGTAACAGGGGAGACGAGCAGTACTTC. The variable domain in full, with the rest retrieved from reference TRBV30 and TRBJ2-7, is SQTIHQWPATLVQPVGSPLSLECTVEGTSNPNLYWYRQAAGRGLQLLFYSVGIGQISSEVPQNLSASRPQDRQFILSSKKLLLSDSGFYLCAWSNRGDEQYFGPGTRLTVT.